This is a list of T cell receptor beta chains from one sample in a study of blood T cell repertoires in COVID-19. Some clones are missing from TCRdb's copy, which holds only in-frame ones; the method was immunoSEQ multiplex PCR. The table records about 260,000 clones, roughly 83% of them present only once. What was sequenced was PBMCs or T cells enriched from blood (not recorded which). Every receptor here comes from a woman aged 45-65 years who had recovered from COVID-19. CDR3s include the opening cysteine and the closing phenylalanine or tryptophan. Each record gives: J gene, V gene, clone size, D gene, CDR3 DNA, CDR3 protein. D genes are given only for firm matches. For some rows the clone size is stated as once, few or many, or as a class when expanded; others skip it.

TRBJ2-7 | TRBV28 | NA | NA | TGTGCCAGCAGTTTAGGGCCCACCTACGAGCAGTACTTC | CASSLGPTYEQYF
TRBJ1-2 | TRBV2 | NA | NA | TGTGCCAGGACCTCGGCAGGGGACAACTATGGCTACACCTTC | CARTSAGDNYGYTF
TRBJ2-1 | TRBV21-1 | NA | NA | TGTGCCAGCAGCCGACTGTCTAGGCATTTCTACAATGAGCAGTTCTTC | CASSRLSRHFYNEQFF
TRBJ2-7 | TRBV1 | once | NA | TGCACCAGCAGCCAAGATTTTGGCGACTCGTACTACGAGCAGTACTTC | CTSSQDFGDSYYEQYF
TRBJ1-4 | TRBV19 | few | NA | TGTGCCAGTAGTATACCTCAGGGTATGGCAGATGAAAAACTGTTTTTT | CASSIPQGMADEKLFF
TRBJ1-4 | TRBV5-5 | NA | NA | TGTGCCAGCAGCCCAAGGACAGCAACTAATGAAAAACTGTTTTTT | CASSPRTATNEKLFF
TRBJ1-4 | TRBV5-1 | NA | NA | TGCGCCAGCACAACCACCGCCGGGGGTGAAAAACTGTTTTTT | CASTTTAGGEKLFF
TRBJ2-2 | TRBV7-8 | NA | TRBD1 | TGTGCCAGCAGCTTAGGGATCGGACAGGGGCTTTACACCGGGGAGCTGTTTTTT | CASSLGIGQGLYTGELFF
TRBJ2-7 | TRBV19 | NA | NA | TGTGCCAGTAGTATGAGTGGGAGGATCTCCTACGAGCAGTACTTC | CASSMSGRISYEQYF
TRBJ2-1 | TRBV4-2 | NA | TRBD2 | TGTGCCAGCAGCCAAGATCGGGGGACTAGCGGGATGGGGCAGTTCTTC | CASSQDRGTSGMGQFF
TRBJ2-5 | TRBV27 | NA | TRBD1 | TGTGCCAGCTCACGTGGGCGGACAGGGGGCGCGAAGACCCAGTACTTC | CASSRGRTGGAKTQYF
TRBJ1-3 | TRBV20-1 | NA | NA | TGCAGTGCTAGTCAGGGGCAGGGTCGAAACACCATATATTTT | CSASQGQGRNTIYF
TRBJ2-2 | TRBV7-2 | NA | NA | TGTGCCAGCAGCTTAAGCGTCGGAGAGATCAGGGAGCTGTTTTTT | CASSLSVGEIRELFF
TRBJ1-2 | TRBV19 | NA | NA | TGTGCCAGTAGTATGGAGGAGCACTATGGCTACACCTTC | CASSMEEHYGYTF
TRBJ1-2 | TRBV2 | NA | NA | TGTGCCAGCAGTGAGACATACTATGGCTACACCTTC | CASSETYYGYTF
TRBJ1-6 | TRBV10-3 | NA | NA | TGTGCCATCAGTGAGTCTATCCTTGCCGCTACGAATTCACCCCTCCACTTT | CAISESILAATNSPLHF
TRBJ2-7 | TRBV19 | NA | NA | TGTGCCAGTAGTCAATCTAGTCGTTCCGAGCAGTACTTC | CASSQSSRSEQYF
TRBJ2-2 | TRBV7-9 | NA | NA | TGTGCCAGCAGCCGTGGACAGACAATCACCGGGGAGCTGTTTTTT | CASSRGQTITGELFF
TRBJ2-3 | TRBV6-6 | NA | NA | TGTGCCAGCACTAGTTTGCCAGGGGCGACAGATACGCAGTATTTT | CASTSLPGATDTQYF
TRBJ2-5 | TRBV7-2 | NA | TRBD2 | TGTGCCAGCAGCTTAACGGGACTAGCGTTAACGAAAGAGACCCAGTACTTC | CASSLTGLALTKETQYF
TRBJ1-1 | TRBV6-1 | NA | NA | TGTGCCAGCAGTGAAATCTTAGGCGGAGGCACTGAAGCTTTCTTT | CASSEILGGGTEAFF
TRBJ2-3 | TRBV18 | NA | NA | TGTGCCAGCTCACGGGTAGCATCGGATACGCAGTATTTT | CASSRVASDTQYF
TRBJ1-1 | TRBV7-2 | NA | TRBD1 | TGTGCCAGCAGCTTGACAGGGACAGGGGGCCGGACTGAAGCTTTCTTT | CASSLTGTGGRTEAFF
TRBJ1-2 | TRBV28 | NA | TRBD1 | TGTGCCAGCAGATGGGAGGACAGGGTCGCTGGCTACACCTTC | CASRWEDRVAGYTF
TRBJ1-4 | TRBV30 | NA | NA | TGTGCCTGGAGGCATTCCGGGGGGCCGCGACTGTTTTTT | CAWRHSGGPRLFF
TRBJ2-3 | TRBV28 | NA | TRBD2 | TGTGCCAGCAGTCCGGGGGACTACACAGATACGCAGTATTTT | CASSPGDYTDTQYF
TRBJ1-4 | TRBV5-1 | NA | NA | TGCGCCAGCAGCTTCTCACAGGGACATAATGAAAAACTGTTTTTT | CASSFSQGHNEKLFF
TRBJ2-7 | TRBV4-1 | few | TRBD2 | TGCGCCAGCAGCCAAGACCATCTCGGGACTAGCCTCTACGAGCAGTACTTC | CASSQDHLGTSLYEQYF
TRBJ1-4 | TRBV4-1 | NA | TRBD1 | TGCGCCAGCAGACGGACAGGGGCGAATGAAAAACTGTTTTTT | CASRRTGANEKLFF
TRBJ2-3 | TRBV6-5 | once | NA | TGTGCCAGCAAGGTGGCAGGGACAGATACGCAGTATTTT | CASKVAGTDTQYF
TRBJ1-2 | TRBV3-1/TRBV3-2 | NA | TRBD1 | TGTGCCAGCAGCCAAAGGACAGGGTGGGATGGCTACACCTTC | CASSQRTGWDGYTF
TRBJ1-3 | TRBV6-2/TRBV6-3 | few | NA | TGTGCCAGCAGTCCAACTCGGACAGCTGGAAACACCATATATTTT | CASSPTRTAGNTIYF
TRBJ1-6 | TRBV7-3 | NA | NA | TGTGCCAGCAGCCAAACCCAGGCAGGCAGCTCCTATAATTCACCCCTCCACTTT | CASSQTQAGSSYNSPLHF
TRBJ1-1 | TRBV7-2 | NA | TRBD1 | TGTGCCAGCAGCTTAGCGAAAGGGACAGGGAAGGTGGGATCTGAAGCTTTCTTT | CASSLAKGTGKVGSEAFF
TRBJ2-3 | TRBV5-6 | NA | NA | TGTGCCAGCAGTCCGACTAACACAGATACGCAGTATTTT | CASSPTNTDTQYF
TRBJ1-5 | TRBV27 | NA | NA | TGTGCCAGCAGTTTCGGGTGGAGCAATCAGCCCCAGCATTTT | CASSFGWSNQPQHF
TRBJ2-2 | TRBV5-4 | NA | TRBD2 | TGTGCCAGCAGCTTGGCCGGGGTAGCGGGTAACACCGGGGAGCTGTTTTTT | CASSLAGVAGNTGELFF
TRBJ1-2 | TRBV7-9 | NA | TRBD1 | TGTGCCAGCAGCTTAGATGACAGGGGCTATGGCTACACCTTC | CASSLDDRGYGYTF
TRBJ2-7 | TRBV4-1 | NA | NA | TGCGCCAGCAGCCGGCAGGGAACTGACGAGCAGTACTTC | CASSRQGTDEQYF
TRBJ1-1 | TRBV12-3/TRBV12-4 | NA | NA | TGTGCCAGCAGCAGGGCTTTTGAAGCTTTCTTT | CASSRAFEAFF
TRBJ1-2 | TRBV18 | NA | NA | TGTGCCAGCTCACCGGGGACTGACTATGGCTACACCTTC | CASSPGTDYGYTF
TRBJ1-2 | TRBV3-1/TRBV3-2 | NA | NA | TGTGCCAGCAGCCAAGTTTCGGCAGGGAACTATGGCTACACCTTC | CASSQVSAGNYGYTF
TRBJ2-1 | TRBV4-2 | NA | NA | TGTGCCAGCAGCCGGGACTTACTAACCTACAATGAGCAGTTCTTC | CASSRDLLTYNEQFF
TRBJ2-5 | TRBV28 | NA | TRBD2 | TGTGCCAGCAGTGTAGCGGGAGCGGATGGCGAGACCCAGTACTTC | CASSVAGADGETQYF
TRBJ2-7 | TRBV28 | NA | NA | TGTGCCAGCAGTGTAACCGGGACTGGCGGCAAGCAGTACTTC | CASSVTGTGGKQYF
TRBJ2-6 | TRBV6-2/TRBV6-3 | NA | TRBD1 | TGTGCCAGCAGTGGCCAGACAGGGATGGCCAACGTCCTGACTTTC | CASSGQTGMANVLTF
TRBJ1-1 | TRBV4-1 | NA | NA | TGCGCCAGCAGCCAAGTCGGAATAGGGGGTGAAGCTTTCTTT | CASSQVGIGGEAFF